This paragraph reports one T cell receptor (beta chain). As processed by the authors: From reference gene primer amplification, estimates of nucleated cell counts were derived. Assay: immunoSEQ multiplex PCR; the TCRdb copy retains only in-frame clones and omits some. The DNA was the basis for D and trimming; V, J and clone size are from that table. The data contain 110,000 or so clones, 65% to 80% of them singletons. Trimming cost V 4 bases and J 2 bases; bases outside gene matches: 13. Germline V lookup: CDR1 MNHEY, CDR2 SVGEGT. The CDR3 covers 18 residues. These data come from a study of blood T cell repertoires in COVID-19. At the level of the study: Samples came from the United States, Italy and Spain, spanning acute and convalescent COVID-19. T cells, B-cell-depleted T cells, or PBMCs supplied cDNA or gDNA.

V usage is TRBV6-2 or TRBV6-3 and J usage is TRBJ2-3, with 9 bases that match TRBD1. Source material: peripheral blood. This sequence originates from a woman in her sixties or seventies with acute or convalescent COVID-19. The CDR3 loop reads CASSSKTPGDRDTDTQYF. The CDR3 DNA reads TGTGCCAGCAGTTCCAAAACACCGGGGGACAGGGACACAGATACGCAGTATTTT.